Reported below is one T cell receptor beta chain. The antigen is unknown. One entry per CDR3 protein, called by TCRdb with MiXCR from the multiplex PCR reads. The sample carries over 200,000 distinct CDR3 sequences, 30% to 35% recorded once. The CDR3 extends over 18 amino acids. V lost 5 bases and J lost 5; bases outside the gene matches: 10. From germline, CDR1 is SGHTA and CDR2 FQGNSA. The data are from a study of breast tumors, draining lymph nodes, adjacent tissues. Regarding the study as a whole: Tumor repertoires ranked between lymph nodes and nontumor tissue in diversity, with V and J gene preferences.

The lymph nodes were axillary draining lymph nodes from breast cancer patients. This clonotype originated in a female donor with breast cancer. Some clones in this sample may be carry-over from other donors' samples. The gene calls are TRBV7-2 and TRBJ2-1; 15 bases map to TRBD2. Sequencing used axillary lymph node tissue. The CDR3 nucleotides are TGTGCCAGCAGCCCAGGGACTAGCGGGAGGTTCCTAGACAATGAGCAGTTCTTC. Translating it yields CASSPGTSGRFLDNEQFF.